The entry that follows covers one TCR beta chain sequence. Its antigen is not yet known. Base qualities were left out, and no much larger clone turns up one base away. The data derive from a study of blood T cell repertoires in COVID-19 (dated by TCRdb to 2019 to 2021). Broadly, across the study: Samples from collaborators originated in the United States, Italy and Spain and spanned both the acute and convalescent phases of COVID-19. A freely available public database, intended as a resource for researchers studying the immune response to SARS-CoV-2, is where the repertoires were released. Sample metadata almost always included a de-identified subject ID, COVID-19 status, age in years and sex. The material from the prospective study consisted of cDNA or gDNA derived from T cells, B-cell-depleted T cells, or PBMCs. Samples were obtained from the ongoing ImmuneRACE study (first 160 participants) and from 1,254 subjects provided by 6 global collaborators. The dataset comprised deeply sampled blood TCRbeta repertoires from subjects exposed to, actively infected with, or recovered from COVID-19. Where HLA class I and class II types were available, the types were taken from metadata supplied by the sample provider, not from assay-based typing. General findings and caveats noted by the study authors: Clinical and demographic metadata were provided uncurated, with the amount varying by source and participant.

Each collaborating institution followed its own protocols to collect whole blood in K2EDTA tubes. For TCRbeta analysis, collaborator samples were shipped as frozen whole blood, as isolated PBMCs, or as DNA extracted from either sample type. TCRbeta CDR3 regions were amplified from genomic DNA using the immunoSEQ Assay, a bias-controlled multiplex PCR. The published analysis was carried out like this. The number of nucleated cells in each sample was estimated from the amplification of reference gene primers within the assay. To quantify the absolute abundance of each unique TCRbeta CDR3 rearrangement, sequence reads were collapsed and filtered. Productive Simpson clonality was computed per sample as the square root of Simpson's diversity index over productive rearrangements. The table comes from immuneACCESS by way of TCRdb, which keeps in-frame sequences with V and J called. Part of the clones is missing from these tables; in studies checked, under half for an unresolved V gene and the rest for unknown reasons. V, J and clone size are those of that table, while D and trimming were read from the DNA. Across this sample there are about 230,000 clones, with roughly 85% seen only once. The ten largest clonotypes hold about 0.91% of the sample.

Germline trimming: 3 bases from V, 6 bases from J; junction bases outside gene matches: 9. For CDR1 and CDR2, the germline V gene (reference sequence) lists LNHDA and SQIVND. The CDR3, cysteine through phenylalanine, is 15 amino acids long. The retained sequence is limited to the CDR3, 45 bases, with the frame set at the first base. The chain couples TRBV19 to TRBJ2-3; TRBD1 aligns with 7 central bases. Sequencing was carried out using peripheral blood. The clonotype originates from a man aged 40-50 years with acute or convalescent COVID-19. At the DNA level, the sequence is TGTGCCAGTAGTATGACAGGGCCGAGCGTGGATACGCAGTATTTT. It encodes CASSMTGPSVDTQYF.